This T cell receptor beta chain was sequenced during a study of T cells in Graves' hyperthyroidism and ophthalmopathy. Diagnostic decisions used clinical symptoms, serum thyroxine and TRAb, thyroid ultrasound and orbital computed tomography. J gave up 10 bases and V 6 bases, and 13 bases lay outside the gene matches. This CDR3 spans 15 amino acids. This clonotype was recorded many times. Its antigen is unidentified. The investigators amplified TCR beta CDR3 regions from RNA transcripts. The HTBI primer set served for first-round RT-PCR of the TCR CDR3. TCRdb re-analysed the multiplex PCR reads in MiXCR, keeping a single row per CDR3 protein. This table holds fewer than 250,000 distinct CDR3 sequences, about 17% found once. Study-level results: Blood also contained most expanded thyroid clonotypes above 0.001.

The source of this sequence is a woman under 30 with Graves' ophthalmopathy. What was sequenced was blood. The chain employs TRBV12-3 or TRBV12-4 and TRBJ1-4, with TRBD1 identical over 8 bases. The CDR3 protein is CASSSGTGDFGKLFF. The CDR3 DNA sequence: TGTGCCAGCAGCTCTGGGACAGGAGATTTTGGAAAACTGTTTTTT.